The 25 T cell receptor beta chains below come from one sample, sequenced in a study of regulatory T cells in long-lasting Graves disease. Time point denoted: newly diagnosed GD, antithyroid drugs for less than 3 months. TCR sequences were obtained from RNA taken from PBMCs. According to the study, TCR beta libraries were built with iRepertoire HTBI primers and CDR3-region Arm-PCR. TCRdb reprocessed the multiplex PCR reads with MiXCR, giving one entry per CDR3 protein. The sample consists of about 530,000 distinct CDR3 sequences, around 15% of them appearing once. The data also belong to a second study, concerning T cells in Graves' hyperthyroidism and ophthalmopathy.

The sample here was peripheral blood mononuclear cells (PBMCs), taken at new diagnosis, from a patient treated with antithyroid drugs. These TCRs come from a middle-aged woman with Graves disease.

The chain recombines TRBV11-2 with TRBJ2-2; D may be TRBD2 (5 bases). The germline V and J ends were trimmed by 2 bases and 0 bases, with 10 bases remaining between them. In germline, CDR1 is SGHAT, CDR2 FQNNGV. The CDR3 has 16 amino acids. The CDR3 nucleotides are TGTGCCAGCAGCTTAAGAGGGCCAACGAACACCGGGGAGCTGTTTTTT. Translated, it gives CASSLRGPTNTGELFF.

This chain links TRBV7-9 with TRBJ1-2, with D unresolved. The CDR3 is made up of 14 amino acids. The V and J ends lost 4 bases and 2 bases respectively, with 11 bases between them. Germline CDR1 SEHNR, CDR2 FQNEAQ (reference sequence). The CDR3 here is CASSSTPGNYGYTF. The CDR3 coding sequence is TGTGCCAGCAGCTCCACCCCGGGGAACTATGGCTACACCTTC.

The gene calls are TRBV18 and TRBJ2-1; D is possibly TRBD1 or TRBD2 (5 bases each). The CDR3 loop spans 14 amino acids. Germline V gene lookup returns CDR1 KGHSH and CDR2 LQKENI. The V end lost 0 bases, the J end lost 10 bases, and 13 bases lay between the germline ends. DNA of the CDR3: TGTGCCAGCTCACCACCGCCCAGGGACGGCGAGCAGTTCTTC. Residues: CASSPPPRDGEQFF.

There are many counts of this clonotype. The chain combines TRBV2 with TRBJ1-2, with D maybe TRBD1 (6 bases). CDR3 length: 16 amino acids. Germline values: CDR1 SNHLY, CDR2 FYNNEI. V lost 5 bases and J 1 base, leaving 17 bases between the germline ends. The DNA of the CDR3 is TGTGCCAGCAGTCTACGATACGGGACAAGTAACTATGGCTACACCTTC. Its protein product is CASSLRYGTSNYGYTF.

The V and J genes are TRBV7-9 and TRBJ1-1, with no clear D. The V end was cut by 2 bases, the J end by 4 bases, with 17 bases between. The CDR3 sequence is 16 residues long. The V gene's germline CDR1 is SEHNR and CDR2 FQNEAQ (reference sequence). CDR3 loop: CASSLTGGRLGTEAFF. In DNA, the CDR3 is TGTGCCAGCAGCTTAACGGGCGGGAGGCTCGGCACTGAAGCTTTCTTT.

In this sample, this clonotype turned up a few times. The rearrangement uses TRBV9 and TRBJ2-5; D may be TRBD2 (5 bases). Germline V gene sequence: CDR1 SGDLS, CDR2 YYNGEE. V lost 3 bases and J 4 bases, leaving 16 bases between the germline ends. The CDR3 runs 15 residues. The CDR3 nucleotides are TGTGCCAGCAGCGCCCCCGTTGAGGGAAGAGAGACCCAGTACTTC. Translated, it gives CASSAPVEGRETQYF. Full variable domain (remainder filled in from reference TRBV9 and TRBJ2-5): DSGVTQTPKHLITATGQRVTLRCSPRSGDLSVYWYQQSLDQGLQFLIQYYNGEERAKGNILERFSAQQFPDLHSELNLSSLELGDSALYFCASSAPVEGRETQYFGPGTRLLVL.

This clonotype has a count of ten or more. The chain has TRBV28 and TRBJ1-2; 10 positions agree with TRBD1. The ends lost 10 bases at V and 5 bases at J; junction bases unmatched: 4. CDR1 and CDR2 (germline): MDHEN, SYDVKM. The CDR3 contains 12 residues. The CDR3 coding sequence is TGTGCCACCCCGGGACAGGGGTATGGCTACACCTTC. Protein product: CATPGQGYGYTF.

This clonotype has a count of ten or more. The V call is TRBV3-1, the J call TRBJ1-2; the match to TRBD1 covers 7 bases. CDR1 is LGHDT and CDR2 is YNNKEL in the germline V gene (reference sequence). The CDR3 contains 13 residues. Trimming cost V 1 base and J 8 bases; bases outside gene matches: 4. CDR3 sequence: CASSQVRGQGYTF. The CDR3 DNA follows: TGTGCCAGCAGCCAAGTGAGGGGGCAGGGCTACACCTTC.

This clonotype was seen repeatedly, ten times or more. The chain couples TRBV18 to TRBJ2-7; 9 bases fit TRBD1. The V segment lost 5 bases and the J segment 0 bases; nucleotides outside the gene matches: 5. Germline lookup yields CDR1 KGHSH and CDR2 LQKENI. The CDR3 runs 15 residues. This chain's CDR3 is CASSAGTGSSYEQYF. The CDR3, as DNA: TGTGCCAGCTCAGCCGGGACAGGGAGCTCCTACGAGCAGTACTTC.

This clonotype was seen more than once but under ten times. The rearrangement joins TRBV5-1 to TRBJ1-1; no reliable D call. The CDR3 totals 14 residues. In germline, CDR1 is SGHRS, CDR2 YFSETQ. V lost 3 bases and J 1 base, leaving 10 bases between the germline ends. CDR3 coding DNA: TGCGCCAGCAGCTATGACAATCCGAACACTGAAGCTTTCTTT. Encoded protein: CASSYDNPNTEAFF.

V and J are TRBV12-3 or TRBV12-4 and TRBJ1-3; D gene ambiguous. The CDR3 consists of 14 residues. Trimming left V 10 bases short and J 0 bases short, with 13 bases between. DNA of the CDR3: TGTGCCACCTCAGGACTCTTCTCTGGAAACACCATATATTTT. Translated, it gives CATSGLFSGNTIYF.

This clonotype has a count of ten or more. The chain carries TRBV12-3 or TRBV12-4 and TRBJ1-3, with a possible D match to TRBD1 (5 bases). This CDR3 spans 17 amino acids. Trimming stripped 5 bases from V and 4 bases from J, with 21 bases between. The CDR3 protein is CASSPIRPGNIGNTIYF. CDR3 sequence (DNA): TGTGCCAGCAGTCCTATTCGCCCAGGGAATATAGGAAACACCATATATTTT.

The J gene is TRBJ1-3, the V gene TRBV5-5; D perhaps matches TRBD1 (6 bases). This CDR3 has 16 amino acids. The V gene lost 1 base and the J gene lost 0 bases, with 11 bases spanning the gap. The germline V gene has CDR1 SGHKS and CDR2 YYEKEE (reference sequence). The chain's CDR3 is CASSLKGDSSGNTIYF. The CDR3 nucleotides are TGTGCCAGCAGCTTGAAGGGGGATAGCTCTGGAAACACCATATATTTT.

This clonotype has more than one count but fewer than ten. The chain links TRBV27 to TRBJ1-1; 12 bases fit TRBD1. The germline V gene has CDR1 MNHEY and CDR2 SMNVEV (reference sequence). V dropped 6 bases and J dropped 4; count of bases not matched to a gene: 6. The CDR3 contains 15 residues. The CDR3 DNA is TGTGCCAGCAGCCCCGGGACAGGGGGCTTCACTGAAGCTTTCTTT. Protein sequence: CASSPGTGGFTEAFF.

This clonotype has ten or more counts. This chain links TRBV11-2 with TRBJ1-2; tentative D call: TRBD1 (6 bases). The V gene lost 5 bases and the J gene lost 4 bases, with 11 bases spanning the gap. CDR1 and CDR2 from the germline V gene are SGHAT and FQNNGV. The CDR3 contains 13 residues. CDR3: CASSTGQTYGYTF. Here the CDR3 DNA reads TGTGCCAGCAGCACGGGACAAACCTATGGCTACACCTTC.

Ten or more counts support this clonotype. The chain links TRBV6-1 to TRBJ1-5, with D unresolved. The CDR3 extends over 14 amino acids. V shed 3 bases and J shed 0 bases, with 6 bases lying between them. CDR1 is MNHNS, CDR2 SASEGT, per germline. The CDR3 bases are TGTGCCAGCAGTGATGCACTTAGCAATCAGCCCCAGCATTTT. Translating gives CASSDALSNQPQHF.

This clonotype was counted many times. V is TRBV5-1 and J is TRBJ2-3, with TRBD1 matching over 7 bases. Germline assignment: CDR1 SGHRS and CDR2 YFSETQ. The CDR3 consists of 15 residues. V trimming: 4 bases; J trimming: 0 bases; junction bases outside the gene matches: 5. DNA for the CDR3: TGCGCCAGCAGCAGCACAGGGGTTAGCACAGATACGCAGTATTTT. It yields the protein CASSSTGVSTDTQYF.

This rearrangement joins TRBV3-1 to TRBJ2-1, with 11 bases identical to TRBD2. Per the germline V gene, CDR1 is LGHDT and CDR2 is YNNKEL (reference sequence). The CDR3 extends over 16 amino acids. J gave up 1 base and V 4 bases, and 3 bases lay outside the gene matches. CDR3 DNA sequence: TGTGCCAGCAGCCCCCGACTAGCGGGGTCCTACAATGAGCAGTTCTTC. Protein: CASSPRLAGSYNEQFF.

V and J are TRBV19 and TRBJ1-4; unclear D gene. Germline V gene data show CDR1 as LNHDA and CDR2 as SQIVND (reference sequence). The ends were cut back, 5 bases at V and 4 bases at J, with 14 bases in the middle. The CDR3 totals 15 residues. CDR3 protein: CASSQRRGVNEKLFF. The CDR3 nucleotides are TGTGCCAGTAGTCAACGGCGGGGTGTTAATGAAAAACTGTTTTTT. Drawing the rest from reference TRBV19 and TRBJ1-4, the complete variable domain is DGGITQSPKYLFRKEGQNVTLSCEQNLNHDAMYWYRQDPGQGLRLIYYSQIVNDFQKGDIAEGYSVSREKKESFPLTVTSAQKNPTAFYLCASSQRRGVNEKLFFGSGTQLSVL.

This clonotype was recorded a few times. A much bigger clone sits one base away, suggesting this may be a read error. The chain links TRBV2 to TRBJ2-1; a possible D gene is TRBD2 (7 bases). Germline CDR1 reads SNHLY; CDR2 reads FYNNEI. The CDR3 has 15 residues. Here the CDR3 reads CTSSERGGLNNEQFF. The DNA of the CDR3 is TGTACCAGCAGTGAAAGGGGGGGACTGAACAATGAGCAGTTCTTC.

This clonotype was seen ten or more times. The chain couples TRBV19 to TRBJ1-5; 9 nucleotides line up with TRBD1. The CDR3 length is 15 residues. Germline V gene lookup returns CDR1 LNHDA and CDR2 SQIVND (reference sequence). The V segment lost 8 bases and the J segment 3 bases; nucleotides outside the gene matches: 8. The CDR3 region has the DNA TGTGCCAGTTACACCGGGACAGGGAACAATCAGCCCCAGCATTTT. This translates into CASYTGTGNNQPQHF.

This clonotype was counted at least ten times. The chain employs TRBV7-9 and TRBJ2-5; no clear D. V gave up 5 bases and J gave up 4 bases, with 17 bases separating them. The CDR3 spans 15 residues. Germline assignment: CDR1 SEHNR and CDR2 FQNEAQ (reference sequence). The CDR3 protein is CASSPLESRRETQYF. CDR3 bases: TGTGCCAGCAGCCCCCTAGAATCGCGAAGAGAGACCCAGTACTTC.

In this sample, this clonotype turned up many times. The rearrangement joins TRBV6-1 to TRBJ2-1; D might be TRBD1 (5 bases). Germline V lookup: CDR1 MNHNS, CDR2 SASEGT. Trimming pared 8 bases from V and 5 bases from J, leaving 10 bases between. The CDR3 is made up of 12 amino acids. The CDR3 sequence is CASGYRNNEQFF. The CDR3 DNA is TGTGCCAGCGGGTACAGGAACAATGAGCAGTTCTTC.

Regarding this clonotype: This may be a read error: a much more frequent sequence differs by one nucleotide. J is TRBJ2-1 and V is TRBV18, with D possibly matching TRBD2 (5 bases). With 3 bases removed from V and 11 bases from J, the gap between germline ends came to 11 bases. The CDR3 extends over 12 amino acids. The germline gives CDR1 KGHSH, CDR2 LQKENI. The CDR3 protein is CASSPPSGKQFF. For the CDR3, the DNA is TGTGCCAGCTCACCCCCCAGCGGTAAGCAGTTCTTC. Looking up the rest from reference TRBV18 and TRBJ2-1 gives the full variable domain: NAGVMQNPRHLVRRRGQEARLRCSPMKGHSHVYWYRQLPEEGLKFMVYLQKENIIDESGMPKERFSAEFPKEGPSILRIQQVVRGDSAAYFCASSPPSGKQFFGPGTRLTVL.

This clonotype was counted at least ten times. The genes are TRBV11-1 and TRBJ2-3, with D possibly TRBD1 on 5 matching bases. The V and J ends lost 5 bases and 3 bases respectively, with 15 bases between them. The germline V gene has CDR1 SGHAT and CDR2 FQDESV (reference sequence). This CDR3 comprises 15 residues. The CDR3 loop is CASSLWGLETDTQYF. CDR3 coding DNA: TGTGCCAGCAGCCTCTGGGGCCTCGAGACAGATACGCAGTATTTT.